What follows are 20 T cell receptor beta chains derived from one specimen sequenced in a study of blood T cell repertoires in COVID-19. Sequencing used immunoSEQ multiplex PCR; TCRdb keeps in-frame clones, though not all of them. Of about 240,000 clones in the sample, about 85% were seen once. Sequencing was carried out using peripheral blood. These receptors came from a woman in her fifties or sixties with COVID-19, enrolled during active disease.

The CDR3 bases are TGTGCCAGCAGCTTAGCAGGACAGCTCATAGGCGGCTACACCTTC. As protein: CASSLAGQLIGGYTF. The chain joins TRBV11-2 to TRBJ1-2; TRBD1 might be the D (6 bases). The germline V gene encodes CDR1 SGHAT and CDR2 FQNNGV. The CDR3 spans 15 residues. Trimming took 1 base from V and 8 from J, leaving 17 bases between them.

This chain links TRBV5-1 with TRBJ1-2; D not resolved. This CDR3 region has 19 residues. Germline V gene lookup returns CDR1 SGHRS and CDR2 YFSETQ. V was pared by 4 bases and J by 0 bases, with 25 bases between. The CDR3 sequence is CASSRTGIDSRPTNYGYTF. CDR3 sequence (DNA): TGCGCCAGCAGCCGTACGGGGATAGACTCACGACCTACTAACTATGGCTACACCTTC.

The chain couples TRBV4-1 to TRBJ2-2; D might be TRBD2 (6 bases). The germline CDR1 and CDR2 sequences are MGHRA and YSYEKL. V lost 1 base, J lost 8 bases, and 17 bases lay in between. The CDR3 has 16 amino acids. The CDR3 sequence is CASSQVVGEVSGELFF. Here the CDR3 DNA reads TGCGCCAGCAGCCAAGTGGTAGGGGAGGTATCAGGGGAGCTGTTTTTT.

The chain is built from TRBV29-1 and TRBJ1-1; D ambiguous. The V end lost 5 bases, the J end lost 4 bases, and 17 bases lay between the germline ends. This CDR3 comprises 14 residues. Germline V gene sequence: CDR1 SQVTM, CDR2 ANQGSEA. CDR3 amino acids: CSVTGRLRVTEAFF. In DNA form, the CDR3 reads TGCAGCGTTACCGGGAGGCTAAGGGTCACTGAAGCTTTCTTT.

The CDR3 coding sequence is TGTGCCAGTGGACTTTCGGTGGATGGCTACACCTTC. It is translated as CASGLSVDGYTF. The chain employs TRBV19 and TRBJ1-2; D remains ambiguous. V dropped 8 bases and J dropped 6 bases, with 13 bases sitting between them. Germline CDR1 LNHDA, CDR2 SQIVND (reference sequence). The CDR3 contains 12 residues.

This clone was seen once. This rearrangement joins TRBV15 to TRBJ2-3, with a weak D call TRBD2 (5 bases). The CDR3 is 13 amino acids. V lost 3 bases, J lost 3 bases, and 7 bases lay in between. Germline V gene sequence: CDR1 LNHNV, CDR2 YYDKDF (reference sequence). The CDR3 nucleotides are TGTGCCACCAGCAGTACTAGTACAGATACGCAGTATTTT. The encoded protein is CATSSTSTDTQYF. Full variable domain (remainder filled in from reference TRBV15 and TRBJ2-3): DAMVIQNPRYQVTQFGKPVTLSCSQTLNHNVMYWYQQKSSQAPKLLFHYYDKDFNNEADTPDNFQSRRPNTSFCFLDIRSPGLGDTAMYLCATSSTSTDTQYFGPGTRLTVL.

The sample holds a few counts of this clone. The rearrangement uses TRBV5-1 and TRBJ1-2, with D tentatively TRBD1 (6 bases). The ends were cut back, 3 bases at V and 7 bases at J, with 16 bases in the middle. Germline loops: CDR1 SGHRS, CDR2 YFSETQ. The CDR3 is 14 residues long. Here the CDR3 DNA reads TGCGCCAGCAGCTGGGGACAAGGATCGGGTGGCTACACCTTC. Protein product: CASSWGQGSGGYTF. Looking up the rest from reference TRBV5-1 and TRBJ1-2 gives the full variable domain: KAGVTQTPRYLIKTRGQQVTLSCSPISGHRSVSWYQQTPGQGLQFLFEYFSETQRNKGNFPGRFSGRQFSNSRSEMNVSTLELGDSALYLCASSWGQGSGGYTFGSGTRLTVV.

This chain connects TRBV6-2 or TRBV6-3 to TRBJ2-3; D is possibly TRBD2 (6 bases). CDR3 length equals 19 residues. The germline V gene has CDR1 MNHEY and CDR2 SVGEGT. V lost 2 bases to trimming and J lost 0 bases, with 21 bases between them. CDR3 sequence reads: CASSYLETGELPSTDTQYF. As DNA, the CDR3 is TGTGCCAGCAGTTACCTCGAAACGGGGGAGCTTCCTAGCACAGATACGCAGTATTTT.

DNA of the CDR3: TGTGCCACCAGCAGAGATGGGGGGGCCCGAGAGACCCAGTACTTC. Protein sequence: CATSRDGGARETQYF. This chain joins TRBV15 and TRBJ2-5, with D maybe TRBD2 (7 bases). This CDR3 has 15 residues. Germline V gives CDR1 LNHNV, CDR2 YYDKDF (reference sequence). V gave up 0 bases and J gave up 4 bases, with 12 bases separating them.

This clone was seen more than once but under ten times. The CDR3 region has the DNA TGTGCCAGTAGCTACAGGGCCTCCTACGAGCAGTACTTC. Translating it yields CASSYRASYEQYF. The chain links TRBV19 to TRBJ2-7, with a possible D match to TRBD1 (6 bases). This CDR3 has 13 amino acids. Looked up from germline, CDR1 is LNHDA and CDR2 is SQIVND (reference sequence). V shed 6 bases and J shed 0 bases, with 9 bases lying between them.

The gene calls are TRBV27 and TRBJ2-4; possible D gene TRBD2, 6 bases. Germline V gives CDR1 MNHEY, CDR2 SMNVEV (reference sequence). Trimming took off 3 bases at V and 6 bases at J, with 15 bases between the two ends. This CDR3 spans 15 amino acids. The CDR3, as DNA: TGTGCCAGCAGTTTTGGGTGGGGAGGACGAAACATTCAGTACTTC. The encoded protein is CASSFGWGGRNIQYF.

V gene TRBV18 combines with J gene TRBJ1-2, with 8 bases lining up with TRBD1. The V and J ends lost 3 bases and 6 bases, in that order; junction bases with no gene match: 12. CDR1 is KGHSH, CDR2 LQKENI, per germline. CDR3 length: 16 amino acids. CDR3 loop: CASSPNSGQAADGYTF. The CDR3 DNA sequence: TGTGCCAGCTCACCTAATTCGGGACAGGCGGCGGATGGCTACACCTTC.

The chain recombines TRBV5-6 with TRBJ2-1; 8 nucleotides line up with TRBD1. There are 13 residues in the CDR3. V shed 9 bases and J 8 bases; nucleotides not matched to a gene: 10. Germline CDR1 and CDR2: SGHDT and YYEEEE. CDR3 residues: CATLLAGGDEQFF. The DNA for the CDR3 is TGTGCCACCCTCTTGGCAGGGGGCGATGAGCAGTTCTTC. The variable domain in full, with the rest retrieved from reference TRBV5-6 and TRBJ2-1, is DAGVTQSPTHLIKTRGQQVTLRCSPKSGHDTVSWYQQALGQGPQFIFQYYEEEERQRGNFPDRFSGHQFPNYSSELNVNALLLGDSALYLCATLLAGGDEQFFGPGTRLTVL.

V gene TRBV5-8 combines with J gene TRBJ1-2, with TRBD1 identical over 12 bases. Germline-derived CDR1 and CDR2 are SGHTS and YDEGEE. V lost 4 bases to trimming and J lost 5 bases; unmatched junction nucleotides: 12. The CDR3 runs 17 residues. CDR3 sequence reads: CASSHPGTGGLWYGYTF. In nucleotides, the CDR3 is TGTGCCAGCAGCCACCCCGGGACAGGGGGCCTTTGGTATGGCTACACCTTC. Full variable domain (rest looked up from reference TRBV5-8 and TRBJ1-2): EAGVTQSPTHLIKTRGQQATLRCSPISGHTSVYWYQQALGLGLQFLLWYDEGEERNRGNFPPRFSGRQFPNYSSELNVNALELEDSALYLCASSHPGTGGLWYGYTFGSGTRLTVV.

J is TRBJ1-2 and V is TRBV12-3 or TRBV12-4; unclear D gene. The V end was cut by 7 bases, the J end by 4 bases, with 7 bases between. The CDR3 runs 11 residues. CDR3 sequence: CASTAGYGYTF. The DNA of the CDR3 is TGTGCCAGCACCGCAGGCTATGGCTACACCTTC.

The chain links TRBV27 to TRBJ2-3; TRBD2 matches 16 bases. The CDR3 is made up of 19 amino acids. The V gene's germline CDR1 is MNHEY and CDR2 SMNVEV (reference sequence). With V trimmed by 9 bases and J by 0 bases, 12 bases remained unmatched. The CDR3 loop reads CASTRPGLAGGLSTDTQYF. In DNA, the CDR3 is TGTGCCAGTACCCGCCCGGGACTAGCGGGGGGGCTTAGCACAGATACGCAGTATTTT.

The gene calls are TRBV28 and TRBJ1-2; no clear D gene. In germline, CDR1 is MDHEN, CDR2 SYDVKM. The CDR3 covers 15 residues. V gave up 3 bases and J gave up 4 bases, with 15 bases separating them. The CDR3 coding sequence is TGTGCCAGCAGTTTGGCGGGTACCCCAGTCTATGGCTACACCTTC. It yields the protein CASSLAGTPVYGYTF.

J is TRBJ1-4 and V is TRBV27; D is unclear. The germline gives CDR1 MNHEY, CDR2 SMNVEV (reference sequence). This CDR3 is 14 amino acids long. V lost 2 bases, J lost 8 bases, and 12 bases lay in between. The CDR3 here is CASSLGRSGEKLFF. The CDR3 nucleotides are TGTGCCAGCAGTTTAGGCAGAAGTGGCGAAAAACTGTTTTTT.

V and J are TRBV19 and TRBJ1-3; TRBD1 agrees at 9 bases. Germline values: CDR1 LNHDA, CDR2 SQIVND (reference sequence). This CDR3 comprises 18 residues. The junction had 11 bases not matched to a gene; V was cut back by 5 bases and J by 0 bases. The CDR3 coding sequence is TGTGCCAGTAGTCGGTGGGACAGGGATATCGGCTCTGGAAACACCATATATTTT. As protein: CASSRWDRDIGSGNTIYF.

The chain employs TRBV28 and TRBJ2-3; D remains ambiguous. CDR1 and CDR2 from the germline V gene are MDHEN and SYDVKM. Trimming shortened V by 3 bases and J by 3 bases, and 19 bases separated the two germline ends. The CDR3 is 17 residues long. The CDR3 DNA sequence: TGTGCCAGCAGTTTTAGTAGGATTTCTCGAGGTACAGATACGCAGTATTTT. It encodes CASSFSRISRGTDTQYF.